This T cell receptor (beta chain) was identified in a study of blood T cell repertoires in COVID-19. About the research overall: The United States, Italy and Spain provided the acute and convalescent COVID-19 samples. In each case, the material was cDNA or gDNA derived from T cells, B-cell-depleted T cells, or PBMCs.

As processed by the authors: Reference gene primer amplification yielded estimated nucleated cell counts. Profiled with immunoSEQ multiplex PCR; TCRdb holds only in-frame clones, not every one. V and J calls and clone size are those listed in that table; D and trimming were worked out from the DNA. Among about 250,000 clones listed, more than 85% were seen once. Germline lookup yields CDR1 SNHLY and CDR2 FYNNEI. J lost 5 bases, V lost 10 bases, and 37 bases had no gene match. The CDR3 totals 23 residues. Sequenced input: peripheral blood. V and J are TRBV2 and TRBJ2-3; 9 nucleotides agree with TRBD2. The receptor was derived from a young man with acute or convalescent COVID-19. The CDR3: CATTPLPILGTTSGLKMRDTQYF. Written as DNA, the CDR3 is TGTGCCACCACTCCCCTCCCAATCTTGGGGACAACTAGCGGGTTGAAAATGAGAGATACGCAGTATTTT.